This T cell receptor beta chain was identified during a study of blood T cell repertoires in COVID-19. Study at large: The study drew acute and convalescent COVID-19 samples from the United States, Italy and Spain. T cells, B-cell-depleted T cells, or PBMCs provided the cDNA or gDNA that served as material.

In the study's own analysis: Reference gene primers were amplified, and this amplification served to estimate nucleated cell counts. Sequenced by immunoSEQ multiplex PCR; TCRdb stores in-frame clones only, minus some. Clone size and V and J calls were adopted from that table, with D and trimming inferred from the DNA. The table includes roughly 60,000 clones, approximately 78% detected once. Per germline, CDR1 SGHVS and CDR2 FQNEAQ. The length of the CDR3 is 15 residues. Trimming stripped 5 bases from V and 7 bases from J, with 18 bases between. The receptor's source is an older man with acute or convalescent COVID-19. Sequencing input: peripheral blood. The chain employs TRBV7-8 and TRBJ1-3, with a tentative D call TRBD1 (5 bases). CDR3 in DNA: TGTGCCAGCAGCCTTGGGGCAGGTGCCACGAACACCATATATTTT. Residues: CASSLGAGATNTIYF.